Each of the 25 T cell receptor beta chains below was sequenced from the same sample in a study of technical replicates of blood from a few donors. Only in-frame clones appear in the TCRdb table, and some are missing; sequencing was by immunoSEQ multiplex PCR. This repertoire shows more than 90,000 clones, nearly 97% found once; its top ten account for over 0.2%. The sequenced sample consisted of T cells isolated from PBMCs. These TCRs come from a human donor in good health.

The gene calls are TRBV28 and TRBJ2-7; a possible D gene is TRBD2 (5 bases). Germline assignment: CDR1 MDHEN and CDR2 SYDVKM. Trimming removed 4 bases from V and 0 bases from J, with 22 bases in between. The CDR3 length is 18 residues. For the CDR3, the DNA is TGTGCCAGCAGTTCCCGGCCCGGTGGTAGCGAGTACTCCTACGAGCAGTACTTC. Translation gives CASSSRPGGSEYSYEQYF.

The chain is built from TRBV14 and TRBJ1-3, with no clear D. The CDR3 has 16 amino acids. Deletions cut 4 bases from V and 1 base from J, with 14 bases between. CDR1 and CDR2 (germline): SGHDN, FVKESK. The CDR3 reads CASSPQDVLSGNTIYF. The CDR3 region has the DNA TGTGCCAGCAGCCCCCAGGATGTCCTTTCTGGAAACACCATATATTTT.

V gene TRBV10-1 combines with J gene TRBJ2-4; maybe TRBD1 (7 bases). This CDR3 spans 14 amino acids. Germline CDR1 reads WNHNN; CDR2 reads SYGVQD (reference sequence). Trimming removed 0 bases at V and 9 bases at J, with 12 bases between. CDR3 loop: CASSESGQGGIQYF. For the CDR3, the DNA is TGCGCCAGCAGTGAGTCTGGGCAGGGGGGCATTCAGTACTTC.

This clone was seen just once. The chain employs TRBV10-3 and TRBJ1-2; D is uncertain. The germline gives CDR1 ENHRY, CDR2 SYGVKD. There are 12 residues in the CDR3. Between the trimmed V and J ends, which lost 0 bases and 4 bases, there was a span of 3 bases. The CDR3 region has the DNA TGTGCCATCAGTGAGTCCCTCTATGGCTACACCTTC. Amino acids: CAISESLYGYTF.

V usage is TRBV4-1 and J usage is TRBJ1-1; 7 bases align to TRBD1. Per the germline V gene, CDR1 is MGHRA and CDR2 is YSYEKL. The CDR3 has 14 amino acids. The junction had 4 bases not matched to a gene; V was cut back by 6 bases and J by 0 bases. The CDR3 protein is CASSPGTVNTEAFF. The CDR3 DNA sequence: TGCGCCAGCAGTCCCGGGACAGTGAACACTGAAGCTTTCTTT.

The chain combines TRBV6-1 with TRBJ2-3; 8 bases are a match to TRBD2. CDR1 and CDR2 (germline): MNHNS, SASEGT. J was trimmed by 3 bases and V by 1 base; bases with no gene match: 9. The CDR3 sequence is 17 residues long. CDR3 sequence: CASSEVRGGRGTDTQYF. DNA of the CDR3: TGTGCCAGCAGTGAAGTCCGGGGGGGAAGGGGAACAGATACGCAGTATTTT.

This rearrangement joins TRBV2 to TRBJ2-7, with D possibly TRBD2 on 6 matching bases. V was cut by 2 bases and J by 2 bases, with 13 bases left in between. Germline V gene lookup returns CDR1 SNHLY and CDR2 FYNNEI. The CDR3 covers 15 residues. The DNA for the CDR3 is TGTGCCAGCAGTGAATCTTGGGACTTTCCCTACGAGCAGTACTTC. Protein sequence: CASSESWDFPYEQYF. The variable domain in full, completed from reference TRBV2 and TRBJ2-7, reads EPEVTQTPSHQVTQMGQEVILRCVPISNHLYFYWYRQILGQKVEFLVSFYNNEISEKSEIFDDQFSVERPDGSNFTLKIRSTKLEDSAMYFCASSESWDFPYEQYFGPGTRLTVT.

The table lists this clone with a count of one. The chain combines TRBV5-4 with TRBJ1-2; a weak D match, TRBD1 (5 bases). The CDR3 has 15 residues. The V gene's germline CDR1 is SGHNT and CDR2 YYREEE (reference sequence). V gave up 0 bases and J gave up 2 bases, with 11 bases separating them. CDR3 residues: CASSLVQPGNYGYTF. The CDR3, as DNA: TGTGCCAGCAGCTTGGTCCAGCCAGGGAACTATGGCTACACCTTC.

In its sample, this clone was seen a few times. The chain links TRBV5-1 to TRBJ1-1; 8 positions agree with TRBD1. Trimming took 0 bases from V and 11 from J; bases not matched to a gene: 12. This CDR3 contains 15 residues. Germline lookup yields CDR1 SGHRS and CDR2 YFSETQ. The CDR3 nucleotides are TGCGCCAGCAGCTTGGCGGCGGGACAGGACCTTTCCGCTTTCTTT. Amino acids: CASSLAAGQDLSAFF.

V is TRBV28 and J is TRBJ2-1; D call uncertain. Per the germline V gene, CDR1 is MDHEN and CDR2 is SYDVKM. V was shortened by 3 bases and J by 0 bases, with 9 bases between the two germline ends. The length of the CDR3 is 15 residues. DNA of the CDR3: TGTGCCAGCAGTTTTGTCCCGAGCTCCTACAATGAGCAGTTCTTC. It encodes CASSFVPSSYNEQFF.

The rearrangement links TRBV5-4 to TRBJ2-7; D ambiguous. Germline loops: CDR1 SGHNT, CDR2 YYREEE (reference sequence). The CDR3 has 12 residues. V lost 4 bases, J lost 6 bases, and 11 bases lay in between. CDR3 protein: CASSLSGSEQYF. The CDR3 DNA reads TGTGCCAGCAGCCTTTCGGGTAGCGAGCAGTACTTC.

The chain uses TRBV19 and TRBJ1-1; 7 bases line up with TRBD1. Losses at the gene ends were 5 bases for V and 3 bases for J; bases not matched to a gene: 3. The CDR3 runs 13 residues. Germline V gene data show CDR1 as LNHDA and CDR2 as SQIVND (reference sequence). The CDR3 reads CASSLTGDTEAFF. The CDR3 nucleotides read TGTGCCAGTAGTCTCACAGGGGACACTGAAGCTTTCTTT.

This chain connects TRBV19 to TRBJ2-3, with D possibly being TRBD1 (6 bases). There are 15 residues in the CDR3. CDR1 and CDR2 (germline): LNHDA, SQIVND (reference sequence). V lost 1 base, J lost 3 bases, and 11 bases lay in between. The CDR3 loop is CASSIVGGTTDTQYF. In DNA form, the CDR3 reads TGTGCCAGTAGTATAGTAGGGGGTACAACAGATACGCAGTATTTT.

This chain links TRBV2 with TRBJ1-1; TRBD1 aligns across 9 bases. The CDR3 has 14 amino acids. CDR1 is SNHLY, CDR2 FYNNEI, per germline. J gave up 5 bases and V 7 bases, and 8 bases lay outside the gene matches. The CDR3: CASKFGQGNTEAFF. DNA for the CDR3: TGTGCCAGCAAGTTCGGACAGGGGAATACTGAAGCTTTCTTT. Full variable domain (outside the CDR3, taken from reference TRBV2 and TRBJ1-1): EPEVTQTPSHQVTQMGQEVILRCVPISNHLYFYWYRQILGQKVEFLVSFYNNEISEKSEIFDDQFSVERPDGSNFTLKIRSTKLEDSAMYFCASKFGQGNTEAFFGQGTRLTVV.

The V and J genes are TRBV19 and TRBJ2-1, with D possibly being TRBD2 (6 bases). Germline V gives CDR1 LNHDA, CDR2 SQIVND (reference sequence). Trimming cost V 3 bases and J 8 bases, with 26 bases left between them. There are 18 residues in the CDR3. The CDR3 is CASSIPKVGGGGEDEQFF. The DNA for the CDR3 is TGTGCCAGTAGTATCCCCAAGGTTGGCGGTGGAGGGGAGGATGAGCAGTTCTTC.

V and J are TRBV4-2 and TRBJ1-3, with TRBD1 as a possible D gene (5 bases). The CDR3 length is 15 residues. Germline values: CDR1 LGHNA, CDR2 YNFKEQ. Trimming stripped 4 bases from V and 5 bases from J, with 15 bases between. The CDR3 DNA is TGTGCCAGCAGCCCTAGAAAAGGGGTACGAAACACCATATATTTT. Translating it yields CASSPRKGVRNTIYF.

The chain is built from TRBV25-1 and TRBJ2-2; 8 bases fit TRBD2. V shed 8 bases, J shed 5 bases, and the junction held 7 bases outside the gene matches. The V gene's germline CDR1 is MGHDK and CDR2 SYGVNS. CDR3 length equals 14 residues. The CDR3 here is CASSAGALTGELFF. CDR3 coding DNA: TGTGCCAGCTCAGCGGGGGCACTTACCGGGGAGCTGTTTTTT.

The J gene is TRBJ2-1, the V gene TRBV28; TRBD2 agrees at 11 bases. Germline loops: CDR1 MDHEN, CDR2 SYDVKM. V lost 5 bases and J lost 5; bases outside the gene matches: 5. The CDR3 spans 15 residues. CDR3 region: CASSPGTSGHNEQFF. CDR3 coding DNA: TGTGCCAGCAGTCCCGGGACTAGCGGACACAATGAGCAGTTCTTC.

This clone has a single count. The CDR3: CASSRGTADSPLHF. The CDR3 DNA is TGTGCCAGCAGTCGCGGGACAGCCGATTCACCCCTCCACTTT. The rearrangement joins TRBV5-4 to TRBJ1-6; 7 bases line up with TRBD1. CDR1 SGHNT and CDR2 YYREEE come from the germline V gene (reference sequence). Trimming took 5 bases from V and 8 from J; bases not matched to a gene: 7. The CDR3 is made up of 14 amino acids.

V is TRBV2 and J is TRBJ2-3; D may be TRBD1 (5 bases). CDR3 length: 15 residues. Germline CDR1 reads SNHLY; CDR2 reads FYNNEI. V dropped 3 bases and J dropped 0 bases, with 10 bases sitting between them. DNA for the CDR3: TGTGCCAGCAGTGAGTCTCCAGGGAGCACAGATACGCAGTATTTT. Translation gives CASSESPGSTDTQYF. The full variable domain, completed using reference TRBV2 and TRBJ2-3, is EPEVTQTPSHQVTQMGQEVILRCVPISNHLYFYWYRQILGQKVEFLVSFYNNEISEKSEIFDDQFSVERPDGSNFTLKIRSTKLEDSAMYFCASSESPGSTDTQYFGPGTRLTVL.

CDR3 residues: CASSRTSGGSYNSPLHF. The CDR3 nucleotides read TGTGCCAGCAGCCGAACCTCCGGGGGCTCCTATAATTCACCCCTCCACTTT. The chain has TRBV4-2 and TRBJ1-6; possibly TRBD1 for D (5 bases). V was pared by 4 bases and J by 0 bases, with 13 bases between. The CDR3 loop spans 17 amino acids. Per the germline V gene, CDR1 is LGHNA and CDR2 is YNFKEQ.

The chain couples TRBV4-1 to TRBJ2-3; 7 bases are a match to TRBD1. This CDR3 has 16 amino acids. V dropped 3 bases and J dropped 2; count of bases not matched to a gene: 8. Germline CDR1 reads MGHRA; CDR2 reads YSYEKL. Written as DNA, the CDR3 is TGCGCCAGCAGCCAGCTGACAGGGATCCCCACAGATACGCAGTATTTT. It translates to CASSQLTGIPTDTQYF.

The V call is TRBV7-9, the J call TRBJ2-1; perhaps TRBD2 as D (5 bases). This CDR3 has 13 residues. Trimming took off 4 bases at V and 5 bases at J, with 9 bases between the two ends. Germline values: CDR1 SEHNR, CDR2 FQNEAQ (reference sequence). CDR3 nucleotides: TGTGCCAGCAGCTCCAGCGGAAACAATGAGCAGTTCTTC. Protein product: CASSSSGNNEQFF.

This chain links TRBV5-1 with TRBJ2-5, with TRBD1 identical over 8 bases. In germline, CDR1 is SGHRS, CDR2 YFSETQ. The CDR3 consists of 17 residues. J gave up 0 bases and V 3 bases, and 10 bases lay outside the gene matches. The CDR3 DNA reads TGCGCCAGCAGCTCTGGGGCAGGGGGCAGCTACCAAGAGACCCAGTACTTC. It yields the protein CASSSGAGGSYQETQYF. Together with reference TRBV5-1 and TRBJ2-5, the CDR3 gives the full variable domain: KAGVTQTPRYLIKTRGQQVTLSCSPISGHRSVSWYQQTPGQGLQFLFEYFSETQRNKGNFPGRFSGRQFSNSRSEMNVSTLELGDSALYLCASSSGAGGSYQETQYFGPGTRLLVL.

J is TRBJ1-2 and V is TRBV5-4; 9 bases are shared with TRBD1. The trim removed 0 bases at V and 7 bases at J, leaving 4 bases unmatched. Germline CDR1 and CDR2: SGHNT and YYREEE (reference sequence). There are 14 residues in the CDR3. The chain's CDR3 is CASSLGDRAGGYTF. CDR3 nucleotide sequence: TGTGCCAGCAGCTTGGGGGACAGGGCCGGTGGCTACACCTTC.